The present TCR beta chain was sequenced within a study of shared clonotypes between healthy human individuals. Study-level results: What rarefaction showed was incomplete sorted-subset sequencing despite large depth.

As concerns this clone: As yet, its antigen is unknown.

The authors loaded about 200 ng DNA, tens of thousands of T cell genomes, into sorted-subset replicate PCRs. Clones were read by immunoSEQ multiplex PCR, and TCRdb kept only the in-frame ones, dropping some. Of around 1.4 million clones listed, about 98.5% are singletons. Germline V gene data show CDR1 as SGHTA and CDR2 as FQGNSA. The CDR3 consists of 13 residues. Trimming pared 5 bases from V and 6 bases from J, leaving 14 bases between. The chain links TRBV7-2 to TRBJ2-7, with TRBD1 as a possible D gene (6 bases). Sequencing was carried out using naive CD4+ T cells sorted from blood. The subset denotes: CD45RA+ positively selected. The TCR was taken from a man aged 30 to 45 in good health. For the CDR3, the DNA is TGTGCCAGCAGCCGACTACAGGGTGTCGAGCAGTACTTC. Encoded protein: CASSRLQGVEQYF.